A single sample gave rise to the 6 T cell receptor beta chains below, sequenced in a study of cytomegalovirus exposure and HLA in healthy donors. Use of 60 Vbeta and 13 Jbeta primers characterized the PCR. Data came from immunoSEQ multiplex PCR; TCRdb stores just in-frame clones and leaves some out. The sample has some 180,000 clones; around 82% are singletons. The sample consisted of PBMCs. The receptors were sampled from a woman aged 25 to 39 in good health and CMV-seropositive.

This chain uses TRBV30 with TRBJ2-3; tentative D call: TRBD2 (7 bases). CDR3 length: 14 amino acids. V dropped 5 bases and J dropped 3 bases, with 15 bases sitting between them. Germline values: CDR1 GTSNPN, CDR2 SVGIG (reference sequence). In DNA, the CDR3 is TGTGCCTGGGAGGGAGGGGGTGGGACAGATACGCAGTATTTT. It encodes CAWEGGGGTDTQYF.

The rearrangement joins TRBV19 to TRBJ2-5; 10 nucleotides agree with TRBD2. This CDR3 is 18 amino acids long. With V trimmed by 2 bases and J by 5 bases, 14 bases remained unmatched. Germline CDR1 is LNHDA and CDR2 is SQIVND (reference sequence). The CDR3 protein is CASSITPLAGGYLETQYF. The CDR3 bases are TGTGCCAGTAGTATAACCCCTTTAGCGGGAGGATATTTGGAGACCCAGTACTTC.

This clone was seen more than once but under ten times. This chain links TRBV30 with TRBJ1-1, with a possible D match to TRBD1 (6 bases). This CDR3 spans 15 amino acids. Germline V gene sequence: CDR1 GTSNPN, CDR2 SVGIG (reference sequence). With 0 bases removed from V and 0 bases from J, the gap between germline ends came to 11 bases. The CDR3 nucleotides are TGTGCCTGGAGTGTTCCGGGACACGTGAACACTGAAGCTTTCTTT. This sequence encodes CAWSVPGHVNTEAFF.

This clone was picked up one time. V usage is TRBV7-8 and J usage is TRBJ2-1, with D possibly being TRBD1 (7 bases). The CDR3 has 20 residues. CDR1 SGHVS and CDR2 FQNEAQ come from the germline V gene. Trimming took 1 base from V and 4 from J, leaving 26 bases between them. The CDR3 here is CASSLEGRGRSGGPYNEQFF. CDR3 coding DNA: TGTGCCAGCAGCTTAGAGGGCAGGGGGAGATCAGGGGGGCCTTACAATGAGCAGTTCTTC.

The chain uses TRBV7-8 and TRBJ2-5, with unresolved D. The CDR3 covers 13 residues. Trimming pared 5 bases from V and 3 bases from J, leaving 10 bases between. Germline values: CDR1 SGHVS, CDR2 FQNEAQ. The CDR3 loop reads CASSHGPEETQYF. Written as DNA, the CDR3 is TGTGCCAGCAGCCATGGCCCAGAAGAGACCCAGTACTTC.

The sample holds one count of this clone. The CDR3 protein is CASSLGGRGYRETQYF. The CDR3 DNA follows: TGTGCCAGCAGCTTAGGGGGGCGAGGCTATCGGGAGACCCAGTACTTC. The gene calls are TRBV11-3 and TRBJ2-5; TRBD1 is a possible D gene (6 bases). With 1 base removed from V and 5 bases from J, the gap between germline ends came to 17 bases. The length of the CDR3 is 16 residues. CDR1 and CDR2 (germline): SGHNT, YENEEA.